These 30 T cell receptor beta chains were all obtained from the same sample, sequenced in a study of blood T cell repertoires in COVID-19 (dated by TCRdb to 2020 to 2022). The library was generated by the immunoSEQ multiplex PCR assay. TCRdb's version of the immuneACCESS table is confined to in-frame rearrangements and falls short of the full clone set. An unresolved V gene accounts for under half of the shortfall where checked; the remainder is of unknown origin. Here the sample has 25,000 to 35,000 clones; more than 80% occur a single time. The ten largest clones take up approximately 40% of the sample. The specimen was peripheral blood. These receptors originate from a woman aged 80 or over with acute or convalescent COVID-19.

The chain uses TRBV19 and TRBJ1-5; 9 bases map to TRBD1. With V trimmed by 5 bases and J by 6 bases, 8 bases remained unmatched. Germline V gene sequence: CDR1 LNHDA, CDR2 SQIVND (reference sequence). This CDR3 is built from 15 residues. The CDR3 DNA reads TGTGCCAGTAGTGAAGGGGACAGGGTAGGTCAGCCCCAGCATTTT. Amino acids: CASSEGDRVGQPQHF.

The J gene is TRBJ1-3, the V gene TRBV10-3, with 7 bases matching TRBD1. After removal of 7 bases from V and 1 base from J, the junction contained 7 bases not matched to a gene. Germline CDR1 reads ENHRY; CDR2 reads SYGVKD. The CDR3 extends over 15 amino acids. The CDR3 nucleotides are TGTGCCATCATGGCAGGGGGGCTTTCTGGAAACACCATATATTTT. Protein product: CAIMAGGLSGNTIYF.

This chain connects TRBV19 to TRBJ1-2; D may be TRBD1 (5 bases). Germline assignment: CDR1 LNHDA and CDR2 SQIVND (reference sequence). Trimming took 5 bases from V and 4 from J, leaving 14 bases between them. This CDR3 is 14 amino acids long. CDR3: CASSVTALAYGYTF. CDR3 DNA sequence: TGTGCCAGTAGTGTGACAGCCTTAGCCTATGGCTACACCTTC.

This sequence joins TRBV6-5 and TRBJ1-4, with 7 bases aligning to TRBD1. Germline V CDR1 and CDR2: MNHEY, SVGAGI. This CDR3 is 12 amino acids long. After removal of 4 bases from V and 11 bases from J, the junction contained 4 bases not matched to a gene. This CDR3 reads CASSSTGLKLFF. CDR3 nucleotides: TGTGCCAGCAGTTCGACAGGGTTGAAACTGTTTTTT.

V is TRBV29-1 and J is TRBJ2-7; D gene unclear. Germline-derived CDR1 and CDR2 are SQVTM and ANQGSEA. Trimming stripped 5 bases from V and 7 bases from J, with 15 bases between. The CDR3 sequence is 12 residues long. CDR3 nucleotides: TGCAGCGTTCTTCCCCAAATGAGGGAGCAGTACTTC. Its translation is CSVLPQMREQYF.

This clone was seen a single time. V and J are TRBV3-1 (or the pseudogene TRBV3-2) and TRBJ1-6; TRBD1 matches at 7 bases. This CDR3 region has 17 residues. The ends lost 4 bases at V and 6 bases at J; junction bases unmatched: 12. In germline, CDR1 is LGHDT, CDR2 YNNKEL (reference sequence). The CDR3 DNA reads TGTGCCAGCAGCCGGTCGCAGGGGGGATCGGGTAATTCACCCCTCCACTTT. Its translation is CASSRSQGGSGNSPLHF.

V and J are TRBV19 and TRBJ1-3; TRBD1 might be the D (6 bases). CDR1 and CDR2 from the germline V gene are LNHDA and SQIVND (reference sequence). V was pared by 7 bases and J by 0 bases, with 10 bases between. The CDR3 sequence is 14 residues long. The CDR3 nucleotides read TGTGCCAGTACGGGACACTACTCTGGAAACACCATATATTTT. This encodes CASTGHYSGNTIYF.

The table lists this clone with a count of one. V is TRBV3-1 (or the pseudogene TRBV3-2) and J is TRBJ2-1; maybe TRBD2 (6 bases). V was cut by 3 bases and J by 2 bases, with 17 bases left in between. Germline CDR1 and CDR2: LGHDT and YNNKEL (reference sequence). This CDR3 comprises 17 residues. The CDR3 protein is CASSQFGGGWAYNEQFF. CDR3 DNA sequence: TGTGCCAGCAGCCAGTTCGGTGGGGGGTGGGCCTACAATGAGCAGTTCTTC.

The chain uses TRBV28 and TRBJ2-3, with D tentatively TRBD1 (6 bases). Trimming shortened V by 4 bases and J by 4 bases, and 12 bases separated the two germline ends. The CDR3 spans 14 residues. In germline, CDR1 is MDHEN, CDR2 SYDVKM. The CDR3 loop is CASSSWTVADTQYF. Here the CDR3 DNA reads TGTGCCAGCAGTTCATGGACAGTGGCAGATACGCAGTATTTT.

V is TRBV29-1 and J is TRBJ2-3; TRBD2 matches 13 bases. This CDR3 is 15 amino acids long. Germline CDR1 is SQVTM and CDR2 is ANQGSEA. V gave up 4 bases and J gave up 3 bases; unmatched junction bases: 4. CDR3 sequence: CSVGTSGGGTDTQYF. The DNA for the CDR3 is TGCAGCGTTGGGACTAGCGGGGGAGGGACAGATACGCAGTATTTT.

V usage is TRBV4-1 and J usage is TRBJ2-1; TRBD2 agrees at 12 bases. This CDR3 spans 17 amino acids. Germline trimming cut 5 bases from V and 3 bases from J; bases unmatched to any gene: 8. Germline V lookup: CDR1 MGHRA, CDR2 YSYEKL. CDR3 nucleotide sequence: TGCGCCAGCAGCGGACGGACTAGCGGGGCATACTACAATGAGCAGTTCTTC. Amino acids: CASSGRTSGAYYNEQFF.

The chain employs TRBV6-4 and TRBJ1-6, with TRBD1 identical over 9 bases. The CDR3 is 17 amino acids. Germline-derived CDR1 and CDR2 are MRHNA and SNTAGT. Trimming removed 1 base from V and 4 bases from J; junction bases left unmatched: 5. Written as DNA, the CDR3 is TGTGCCAGCAGTGACTTCCGGACAGGGGCTTATAATTCACCCCTCCACTTT. Translating gives CASSDFRTGAYNSPLHF.

This chain links TRBV11-2 with TRBJ1-2; 7 bases map to TRBD1. Germline CDR1 SGHAT, CDR2 FQNNGV. After removal of 2 bases from V and 8 bases from J, the junction contained 2 bases not matched to a gene. This CDR3 spans 12 amino acids. As DNA, the CDR3 is TGTGCCAGCAGCTTAACAGGGGAAGGCTACACCTTC. This codes for CASSLTGEGYTF.

This sequence joins TRBV10-1 and TRBJ2-3, with 15 positions matching TRBD2. CDR1 is WNHNN, CDR2 SYGVQD, per germline (reference sequence). This CDR3 is 19 amino acids long. J lost 2 bases, V lost 0 bases, and 6 bases had no gene match. This CDR3 is CASSESGLAGGLDTDTQYF. CDR3 DNA sequence: TGCGCCAGCAGTGAGTCTGGACTAGCGGGGGGGCTCGACACAGATACGCAGTATTTT.

The chain uses TRBV28 and TRBJ2-3; 15 bases match TRBD2. Per the germline V gene, CDR1 is MDHEN and CDR2 is SYDVKM. J lost 3 bases, V lost 2 bases, and 9 bases had no gene match. The CDR3 runs to 19 residues. The CDR3 spells CASSLGWTSGRAGTDTQYF. In nucleotides, the CDR3 is TGTGCCAGCAGTTTAGGTTGGACTAGCGGGAGGGCCGGGACAGATACGCAGTATTTT. Supplemented by reference TRBV28 and TRBJ2-3, the full variable domain reads DVKVTQSSRYLVKRTGEKVFLECVQDMDHENMFWYRQDPGLGLRLIYFSYDVKMKEKGDIPEGYSVSREKKERFSLILESASTNQTSMYLCASSLGWTSGRAGTDTQYFGPGTRLTVL.

The V call is TRBV7-2, the J call TRBJ2-7; a weak D match, TRBD1 (6 bases). Germline V lookup: CDR1 SGHTA, CDR2 FQGNSA. This CDR3 is built from 13 residues. Trimming cost V 0 bases and J 5 bases, with 8 bases left between them. In nucleotides, the CDR3 is TGTGCCAGCAGCTTAGCCAGGGGCAACGAGCAGTACTTC. Its translation is CASSLARGNEQYF.

This rearrangement joins TRBV7-9 to TRBJ2-3; D possibly corresponds to TRBD2 (5 bases). CDR1 is SEHNR, CDR2 FQNEAQ, per germline (reference sequence). V lost 3 bases and J lost 5, with 6 bases in between. The CDR3 has 12 residues. As DNA, the CDR3 is TGTGCCAGCAGCTTTGAGGGAGATACGCAGTATTTT. Translation: CASSFEGDTQYF.

The chain joins TRBV18 to TRBJ2-3, with D perhaps matching TRBD1 (6 bases). The CDR3 runs 15 residues. With 2 bases removed from V and 0 bases from J, the gap between germline ends came to 9 bases. CDR1 and CDR2 (germline): KGHSH, LQKENI. CDR3 bases: TGTGCCAGCTCACCATTTAGGGGGAGCACAGATACGCAGTATTTT. Residues: CASSPFRGSTDTQYF.

This rearrangement joins TRBV5-5 to TRBJ1-2; 9 positions agree with TRBD1. This CDR3 comprises 17 residues. Germline V lookup: CDR1 SGHKS, CDR2 YYEKEE (reference sequence). V trimming: 4 bases; J trimming: 0 bases; junction bases outside the gene matches: 10. The CDR3 reads CASSPEQGARANYGYTF. The CDR3 bases are TGTGCCAGCAGCCCCGAACAGGGGGCGCGAGCTAACTATGGCTACACCTTC.

This clone appeared once. The chain carries TRBV9 and TRBJ1-1; TRBD1 agrees at 10 bases. Germline CDR1 SGDLS, CDR2 YYNGEE. With V trimmed by 3 bases and J by 6 bases, 8 bases remained unmatched. The CDR3 consists of 15 residues. The CDR3 nucleotides are TGTGCCAGCAGCGGAGACAGGGGGCTGAGCGCTGAAGCTTTCTTT. Residues: CASSGDRGLSAEAFF.

This clone is medium-sized. The V gene is TRBV3-1 (or the pseudogene TRBV3-2), the J gene TRBJ1-1; no clear D gene. This CDR3 has 14 residues. The germline CDR1 and CDR2 sequences are LGHDT and YNNKEL (reference sequence). V was cut by 2 bases and J by 4 bases, with 11 bases left in between. CDR3: CASSQPRFATEAFF. The CDR3, as DNA: TGTGCCAGCAGCCAACCGAGGTTTGCCACTGAAGCTTTCTTT.

V is TRBV19 and J is TRBJ2-1; 8 bases agree with TRBD2. The CDR3 runs 16 residues. Trimming cost V 4 bases and J 0 bases; bases outside gene matches: 5. CDR1 is LNHDA, CDR2 SQIVND, per germline (reference sequence). The CDR3 nucleotides read TGTGCCAGTAGTAAGACCGGGACTAGCTCCTACAATGAGCAGTTCTTC. Translated: CASSKTGTSSYNEQFF.

The chain has TRBV10-1 and TRBJ2-1; 9 bases align to TRBD2. The length of the CDR3 is 17 residues. V gave up 1 base and J gave up 5 bases; unmatched junction bases: 9. Germline loops: CDR1 WNHNN, CDR2 SYGVQD (reference sequence). Written as DNA, the CDR3 is TGCGCCAGCAGTGAGTTTCCTAGCGGGATCGGGCACAATGAGCAGTTCTTC. Residues: CASSEFPSGIGHNEQFF.

The CDR3 reads CASSIQGFNQPQHF. The CDR3 nucleotides read TGTGCCAGCAGCATACAGGGTTTCAATCAGCCCCAGCATTTT. This chain links TRBV13 with TRBJ1-5; TRBD1 might be the D (6 bases). V lost 5 bases, J lost 3 bases, and 11 bases lay in between. CDR1 is PRHDT, CDR2 FYEKMQ, per germline (reference sequence). This CDR3 has 14 residues.

The V gene is TRBV18, the J gene TRBJ2-3; D call uncertain. The CDR3 runs to 13 residues. V lost 2 bases, J lost 0 bases, and 3 bases lay in between. Germline V lookup: CDR1 KGHSH, CDR2 LQKENI. The CDR3 loop reads CASSPESTDTQYF. CDR3 nucleotides: TGTGCCAGCTCACCAGAGAGCACAGATACGCAGTATTTT.

A single count supports this clone. The chain uses TRBV28 and TRBJ2-1; 8 bases agree with TRBD1. The CDR3 runs 14 residues. Trimming at V came to 6 bases and at J to 6 bases, leaving 7 bases not matched to a gene. The germline V gene has CDR1 MDHEN and CDR2 SYDVKM. CDR3 bases: TGTGCCAGCAGGCCTCAGGGGGCGGTCAATGAGCAGTTCTTC. Translating it yields CASRPQGAVNEQFF.

The rearrangement links TRBV7-9 to TRBJ2-1; 8 bases are a match to TRBD2. The J segment lost 10 bases and the V segment lost 5 bases, leaving 10 bases of the junction unmatched. Germline CDR1 is SEHNR and CDR2 is FQNEAQ (reference sequence). This CDR3 contains 14 residues. The CDR3 DNA reads TGTGCCAGCAGCCCTCGCGGGGGGCCCGGCGAGCAGTTCTTC. Residues: CASSPRGGPGEQFF.

This clone was counted a few times. The chain employs TRBV5-4 and TRBJ2-2, with a tentative D call TRBD1 (5 bases). The CDR3 is 13 residues long. V was pared by 10 bases and J by 2 bases, with 12 bases between. CDR1 is SGHNT and CDR2 is YYREEE in the germline V gene (reference sequence). CDR3 nucleotides: TGTGCCGTATTCGACAGAAACACCGGGGAGCTGTTTTTT. Translation gives CAVFDRNTGELFF.

This clone was recorded only once. This sequence joins TRBV27 and TRBJ2-2; D perhaps matches TRBD1 (7 bases). This CDR3 comprises 15 residues. Germline V CDR1 and CDR2: MNHEY, SMNVEV (reference sequence). With 6 bases removed from V and 4 bases from J, the gap between germline ends came to 15 bases. Written as DNA, the CDR3 is TGTGCCAGCAGCCAGGGGGGCTTCAGCACCGGGGAGCTGTTTTTT. Protein: CASSQGGFSTGELFF.

The V gene is TRBV4-2, the J gene TRBJ2-3; 12 positions agree with TRBD2. This CDR3 comprises 14 residues. Germline lookup yields CDR1 LGHNA and CDR2 YNFKEQ. The V gene end was trimmed by 6 bases and the J gene end by 7 bases; junction bases not matched to a gene: 5. The CDR3 region has the DNA TGTGCCAGCAGTCGACTAGCGGGGGACCATACGCAGTATTTT. Residues: CASSRLAGDHTQYF.